This TCR beta chain was found in a study of control samples from healthy donors and cancer patients. Method: immunoSEQ multiplex PCR; TCRdb's copy keeps in-frame clones and lacks some. The sample contains about 190,000 clones, around 93% of which appear only once. Trimming removed 6 bases at V and 8 bases at J, with 19 bases between. The CDR3 length is 14 residues. Looked up from germline, CDR1 is MNHEY and CDR2 is SVGAGI. The TCR comes from a man between 25 and 39 years old in good health. The J gene is TRBJ1-2, the V gene TRBV6-5, with a tentative D call TRBD1 (5 bases). Source material: blood. CDR3 DNA sequence: TGTGCCAGCAGCTCATCCGGGACGGCTATGGGCTACACCTTC. It translates to CASSSSGTAMGYTF.